This note documents a single T cell receptor beta chain sequence. The antigen it binds to is not known. Within one base of it there is no much larger clone, and no base qualities were kept. The sample originates from a study of T cells after posttransplantation cyclophosphamide (dated by TCRdb to the mid-2010s). Regarding the complete study: The study tracked T cell repertoire reconstitution by TRB sequencing after myeloablative bone marrow transplantation using posttransplantation cyclophosphamide as GVHD prophylaxis. Samples from 35 to 45 PTCy-treated patients, along with samples from roughly 15 of their related bone marrow donors, underwent antigen receptor sequencing. TRB sequencing was performed on blood from all 35 or so PTCy patients with 1-year posttransplant specimens. In 3 patients, TRB sequencing was also performed on up to 3 more blood samples taken 2 to 5.2 years after transplant, and in a handful of patients, pretransplant blood was also TRB-sequenced. TRA and TRB clonality were tightly correlated in 9 or 10 samples, so subsequent TCR analyses focused on TRB only. Public TRB sequences were compared against a database of over 3,000 sequences linked to responses to pathogens, tumor antigens, self-antigens and alloantigens.

Genomic DNA was the input for TRB sequencing, which was run either with the immunoSEQ assay at survey resolution or with the hsTCRB kit. As for the original processing: The immunoSEQ software handled the initial read processing, while the LymphoSeq R package was used for the repertoire analyses. Clonality was computed as 1 minus normalized Shannon entropy; Gini coefficient was also calculated for each TRB dataset. Phenotypes of unsorted samples were inferred by mapping TRB sequences from sorted subsets of the recipient or donor onto unsorted samples of the same recipient. TCRdb took over this immuneACCESS table, retaining in-frame rearrangements with V and J assigned. Such tables are incomplete; in checked studies, under half of the missing clones stem from an unresolved V gene, and the remainder is unexplained. The DNA gave D and trimming, while V, J and clone size come from that table. The sample table lists about 16,000 clones, approximately 94% of them with a count of one. The ten largest account for 0.27% of the sample.

What the study reported, not specific to this receptor: Across 45 or so patients, recipient CMV seropositivity and CMV reactivation were highly associated with TRB clonality; PTCy diversity was similar to CNI/methotrexate controls. Donor-recipient similarity was low at 1-2 months but rose over the first year, and later blood repertoires were often dominated by donor CD8+ memory clones. The TRB repertoires of T cells infiltrating skin or GI tract showed only limited overlap with the TRB repertoires of T cells in blood.

To count as naive, T cells had to be viable CD3+CD4+ or CD3+CD8+ cells with a CCR7+CD45RA+CD45RO-CD95-CD27+CD28+ profile. Peripheral blood samples were provided by related bone marrow donors on the day of marrow donation. Mononuclear cells from peripheral blood and bone marrow were separated by Ficoll-Hypaque density centrifugation and then cryopreserved. CD4+ and CD8+ T cells, including naive and memory subsets, were sorted by FACS on a FACSAria II. The receptor was derived from a woman aged 50 to 60 in good health and a related stem cell transplant donor. The source material was naive CD4+ T cells sorted from blood.

The CDR3 sequence is CATHSTRTEYQETQYF. The nucleotides read TGTGCCACCCATTCGACTCGGACAGAGTACCAAGAGACCCAGTACTTC. This chain is built from TRBV10-3 and TRBJ2-5; TRBD1 might be the D gene, on 6 matching bases. The germline V gene yields ENHRY for CDR1 and SYGVKD for CDR2. The CDR3 runs 16 residues from the cysteine to the phenylalanine. The retained sequence is limited to the CDR3, 48 bases, with the frame set at the first base. At the junction V is shortened by 10 bases and J by 0 bases, with 21 bases in between.